The source of this TCR beta chain is a study of blood T cell repertoires in COVID-19. The V gene's germline CDR1 is SEHNR and CDR2 FQNEAQ (reference sequence). The CDR3 runs 15 residues. Trimming removed 5 bases at V and 8 bases at J, with 18 bases between. Study processing details: The authors estimated nucleated cell counts from reference gene primer amplification. Assay used: immunoSEQ multiplex PCR; TCRdb lists only in-frame clones, some missing. V and J calls plus clone size are reproduced from that table; the DNA served to infer D and trimming. This table holds tens of thousands of clones, 80% found once.

Specimen: peripheral blood. The receptor comes from a woman between 65 and 79 years old with acute or convalescent COVID-19. The chain uses TRBV7-9 and TRBJ1-4, with unresolved D. The CDR3, as DNA: TGTGCCAGCAGCCGAGACGGGAGGGTAGCGGAAAAACTGTTTTTT. Protein product: CASSRDGRVAEKLFF.